The next 23 T cell receptor beta chains were all read from a single sample in a study of cytomegalovirus exposure and HLA in healthy donors. Researchers ran the PCR with 60 Vbeta and 13 Jbeta primers. Generated by immunoSEQ multiplex PCR, the TCRdb table keeps only in-frame clones and is missing some. The sample contains about 120,000 clones, 72% of which appear only once. Sequencing input: PBMCs. All receptors derive from a man aged 25 to 40 in good health and CMV-seronegative.

The chain uses TRBV4-3 and TRBJ1-2; 7 bases are a match to TRBD1. CDR3 length: 16 residues. Per germline, CDR1 LGHNA and CDR2 YSLEER. Germline trimming cut 0 bases from V and 8 bases from J; bases unmatched to any gene: 12. The DNA of the CDR3 is TGCGCCAGCAGCCAAGACCTACGATCAGGGGGGCGAGGCTACACCTTC. Translated, it gives CASSQDLRSGGRGYTF.

This clone appeared a single time. The chain combines TRBV30 with TRBJ1-1; D may be TRBD1 (6 bases). The CDR3 totals 13 residues. Trimming cost V 5 bases and J 6 bases, with 16 bases left between them. In germline, CDR1 is GTSNPN, CDR2 SVGIG (reference sequence). As DNA, the CDR3 is TGTGCCTGGTCTAGTACAGGGCGCGCTGAAGCTTTCTTT. Its translation: CAWSSTGRAEAFF. The complete variable domain, with remaining parts taken from reference TRBV30 and TRBJ1-1, reads SQTIHQWPATLVQPVGSPLSLECTVEGTSNPNLYWYRQAAGRGLQLLFYSVGIGQISSEVPQNLSASRPQDRQFILSSKKLLLSDSGFYLCAWSSTGRAEAFFGQGTRLTVV.

The J gene is TRBJ2-1, the V gene TRBV21-1; the listed D gene, TRBD2, was not tested against the DNA. TRBV21-1 is shown as a pseudogene. This CDR3 has 13 residues. The DNA for the CDR3 is TGTGCCAGCAGGACTCCCTCTTACAATGAGCAGTTCTTC. Protein sequence: CASRTPSYNEQFF.

The rearrangement joins TRBV2 to TRBJ2-5, with a weak D call TRBD2 (6 bases). Germline values: CDR1 SNHLY, CDR2 FYNNEI. This CDR3 contains 12 residues. V shed 3 bases and J shed 14 bases, with 16 bases lying between them. CDR3 in amino acids: CASSEGGYWLYF. In DNA form, the CDR3 reads TGTGCCAGCAGTGAGGGGGGTTACTGGCTTTACTTC.

As regards this clone: This specimen includes other DNA sequences encoding the same CDR3. The chain recombines TRBV27 with TRBJ1-1; 8 bases match TRBD1. This CDR3 is 14 amino acids long. V shed 2 bases and J 2 bases; nucleotides not matched to a gene: 1. Germline loops: CDR1 MNHEY, CDR2 SMNVEV (reference sequence). The CDR3 DNA reads TGTGCCAGCAGTTTAGACAGGGGTAACACTGAAGCTTTCTTT. It is translated as CASSLDRGNTEAFF.

V and J are TRBV6-5 and TRBJ1-5; 8 bases match TRBD1. This CDR3 comprises 14 residues. Per germline, CDR1 MNHEY and CDR2 SVGAGI. Trimming took 5 bases from V and 7 from J; bases not matched to a gene: 7. This CDR3 reads CASSRTGRRQPQHF. CDR3 nucleotide sequence: TGTGCCAGCAGTAGGACAGGGAGGAGGCAGCCCCAGCATTTT.

The chain links TRBV23-1 to TRBJ1-2, with D hard to call. TRBV23-1 is identified as an open reading frame with a role that is uncertain. V was shortened by 9 bases and J by 2 bases, with 16 bases between the two germline ends. The CDR3 has 14 residues. CDR3 in DNA: TGCGCCAGGGGTGATGCGGTGAGAAACTATGGCTACACCTTC. This codes for CARGDAVRNYGYTF.

The V and J genes are TRBV10-2 and TRBJ2-3; D might be TRBD2 (7 bases). The germline V gene encodes CDR1 WSHSY and CDR2 SAAADI. The CDR3 spans 16 residues. The ends were cut back, 4 bases at V and 2 bases at J, with 16 bases in the middle. The CDR3 sequence: CASSVSTGGFTDTQYF. CDR3 in DNA: TGCGCCAGCAGTGTATCGACGGGGGGCTTCACAGATACGCAGTATTTT.

J is TRBJ1-1 and V is TRBV2; TRBD1 is a possible D gene (5 bases). CDR3 size: 13 residues. V lost 5 bases and J lost 1, with 8 bases in between. Germline V CDR1 and CDR2: SNHLY, FYNNEI. The chain's CDR3 is CASSIDRNTEAFF. In DNA form, the CDR3 reads TGTGCCAGCAGTATTGACAGGAACACTGAAGCTTTCTTT.

This clone was seen a few times. The chain carries TRBV5-4 and TRBJ1-1; TRBD1 matches 7 bases. CDR1 is SGHNT and CDR2 is YYREEE in the germline V gene (reference sequence). Trimming removed 0 bases from V and 2 bases from J; junction bases left unmatched: 7. The CDR3 contains 16 residues. CDR3 in amino acids: CASSLERGQLNTEAFF. The CDR3 nucleotides read TGTGCCAGCAGCTTGGAGAGGGGGCAGCTAAACACTGAAGCTTTCTTT.

CDR3 residues: CASSTRGGNTIYF. For the CDR3, the DNA is TGTGCCAGTAGTACCCGAGGTGGAAACACCATATATTTT. The genes are TRBV19 and TRBJ1-3; D not resolved. Trimming took 4 bases from V and 3 from J, leaving 7 bases between them. Germline V gives CDR1 LNHDA, CDR2 SQIVND (reference sequence). The CDR3 runs to 13 residues.

The chain links TRBV2 to TRBJ2-5, with 11 nucleotides matching TRBD2. V dropped 10 bases and J dropped 10; count of bases not matched to a gene: 14. Germline-derived CDR1 and CDR2 are SNHLY and FYNNEI. The CDR3 loop spans 14 amino acids. The CDR3 nucleotides read TGTGCCACCATTCCGACTAGCGGGGCCGGCAACCAGTACTTC. It yields the protein CATIPTSGAGNQYF.

This chain links TRBV7-9 with TRBJ2-5, with D tentatively TRBD2 (5 bases). The V end lost 4 bases, the J end lost 10 bases, and 22 bases lay between the germline ends. CDR1 and CDR2 from the germline V gene are SEHNR and FQNEAQ (reference sequence). The CDR3 covers 15 residues. CDR3 residues: CASSSRGSQAGDQYF. CDR3 DNA sequence: TGTGCCAGCAGCTCCCGAGGGTCTCAGGCGGGCGACCAGTACTTC.

V usage is TRBV29-1 and J usage is TRBJ2-4; the D gene is possibly TRBD2 (6 bases). The CDR3 spans 11 residues. Germline V gene sequence: CDR1 SQVTM, CDR2 ANQGSEA. Trimming shortened V by 4 bases and J by 7 bases, and 8 bases separated the two germline ends. The CDR3 loop reads CSVGRGNIQYF. CDR3 nucleotide sequence: TGCAGCGTTGGTCGGGGGAACATTCAGTACTTC.

The chain combines TRBV15 with TRBJ1-2; 10 nucleotides line up with TRBD1. The V and J ends lost 3 bases and 2 bases, in that order; junction bases with no gene match: 3. Germline CDR1 and CDR2: LNHNV and YYDKDF (reference sequence). The CDR3 loop spans 15 amino acids. The CDR3 region has the DNA TGTGCCACCAGCAGGGTGACAGGGGGCAACTATGGCTACACCTTC. Its translation is CATSRVTGGNYGYTF.

The chain joins TRBV28 to TRBJ1-2; D might be TRBD1 (5 bases). In germline, CDR1 is MDHEN, CDR2 SYDVKM. There are 13 residues in the CDR3. Trimming took off 3 bases at V and 4 bases at J, with 9 bases between the two ends. The CDR3 DNA follows: TGTGCCAGCAGTTTCAGGGCAACCTATGGCTACACCTTC. Translated, it gives CASSFRATYGYTF.

This sequence joins TRBV28 and TRBJ1-2; 9 bases are shared with TRBD1. The CDR3 has 16 amino acids. In germline, CDR1 is MDHEN, CDR2 SYDVKM. V was pared by 2 bases and J by 6 bases, with 10 bases of the junction left unmatched. The CDR3 sequence is CASSLRDRVGINGYTF. CDR3 nucleotides: TGTGCCAGCAGTTTAAGGGACAGGGTGGGCATAAATGGCTACACCTTC.

The rearrangement uses TRBV6-5 and TRBJ1-2, with D perhaps TRBD1 (6 bases). V lost 2 bases and J 8 bases, leaving 12 bases between the germline ends. The germline CDR1 and CDR2 sequences are MNHEY and SVGAGI. The CDR3 runs 13 residues. CDR3 sequence reads: CASSYGGGIGYTF. The CDR3 nucleotides read TGTGCCAGCAGTTACGGGGGGGGCATCGGCTACACCTTC.

This clone was observed a few times. CDR3: CASSEDQQGIGELFF. The CDR3 nucleotides are TGTGCCAGCAGTGAAGATCAACAGGGGATCGGGGAGCTGTTTTTT. The chain carries TRBV2 and TRBJ2-2, with 7 bases fitting TRBD1. Germline V gives CDR1 SNHLY, CDR2 FYNNEI. V lost 1 base, J lost 7 bases, and 6 bases stayed unmatched. The CDR3 has 15 amino acids.

The chain employs TRBV4-1 and TRBJ1-5, with 7 positions matching TRBD1. Germline CDR1 and CDR2: MGHRA and YSYEKL. V lost 1 base and J lost 7; bases outside the gene matches: 7. This CDR3 spans 15 amino acids. CDR3 in amino acids: CASSQVDRVGQPQHF. The DNA for the CDR3 is TGCGCCAGCAGCCAAGTTGACAGGGTGGGCCAGCCCCAGCATTTT.

This clone has more than one count but fewer than ten. The rearrangement uses TRBV6-1 and TRBJ2-3; 7 bases agree with TRBD2. This CDR3 spans 13 amino acids. V dropped 6 bases and J dropped 4; count of bases not matched to a gene: 4. Germline CDR1 reads MNHNS; CDR2 reads SASEGT. CDR3 in DNA: TGTGCCAGCAGATGGACTAGAGCAGATACGCAGTATTTT. This gives the protein CASRWTRADTQYF.

V is TRBV5-6 and J is TRBJ2-5; TRBD1 agrees at 12 bases. Germline assignment: CDR1 SGHDT and CDR2 YYEEEE. The trim removed 5 bases at V and 5 bases at J, leaving 4 bases unmatched. The CDR3 totals 14 residues. CDR3 sequence: CASRGTGGLETQYF. The CDR3 nucleotides read TGTGCCAGCAGGGGGACAGGGGGCTTGGAGACCCAGTACTTC.

The chain links TRBV7-8 to TRBJ1-5, with 7 bases lining up with TRBD1. Per germline, CDR1 SGHVS and CDR2 FQNEAQ. Trimming cost V 1 base and J 4 bases; bases outside gene matches: 10. This CDR3 comprises 17 residues. The CDR3 nucleotides read TGTGCCAGCAGCTTAGGTATACGGGACAGATTAAATCAGCCCCAGCATTTT. As protein: CASSLGIRDRLNQPQHF.